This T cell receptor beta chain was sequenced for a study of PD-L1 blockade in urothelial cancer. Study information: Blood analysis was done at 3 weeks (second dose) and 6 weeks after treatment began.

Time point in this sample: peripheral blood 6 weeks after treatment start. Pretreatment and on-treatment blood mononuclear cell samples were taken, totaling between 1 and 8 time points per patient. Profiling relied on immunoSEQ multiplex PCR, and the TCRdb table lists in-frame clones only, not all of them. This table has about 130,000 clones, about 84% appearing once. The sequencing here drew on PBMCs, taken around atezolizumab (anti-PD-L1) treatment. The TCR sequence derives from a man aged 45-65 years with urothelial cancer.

The CDR3 loop is CASSLQGEQPQHF. The CDR3 DNA follows: TGTGCCAGCAGCTTACAGGGGGAACAGCCCCAGCATTTT. This chain connects TRBV5-4 to TRBJ1-5; TRBD1 matches 8 bases. Trimming removed 2 bases from V and 7 bases from J; junction bases left unmatched: 2. The CDR3 is made up of 13 amino acids. Germline CDR1 SGHNT, CDR2 YYREEE (reference sequence).